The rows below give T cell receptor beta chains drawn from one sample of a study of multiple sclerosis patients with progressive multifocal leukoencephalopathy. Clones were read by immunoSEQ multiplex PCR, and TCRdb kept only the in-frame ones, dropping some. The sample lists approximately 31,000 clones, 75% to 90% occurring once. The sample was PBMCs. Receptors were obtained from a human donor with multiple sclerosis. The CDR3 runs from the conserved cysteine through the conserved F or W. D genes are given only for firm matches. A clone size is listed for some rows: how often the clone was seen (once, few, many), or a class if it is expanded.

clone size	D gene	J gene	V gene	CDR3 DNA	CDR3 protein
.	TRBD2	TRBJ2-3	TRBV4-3	TGCGCCAGCAGCCAGGCGGGACTAGCGGGAGGGACTAGCACAGATACGCAGTATTTT	CASSQAGLAGGTSTDTQYF
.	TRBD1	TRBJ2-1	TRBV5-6	TGTGCCAGCAGGGGACAGGCCCTCTCCTACAATGAGCAGTTCTTC	CASRGQALSYNEQFF
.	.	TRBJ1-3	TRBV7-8	TGTGCCAGCAGCTTAGCGGCGCGGACCGGGGCTGGAAACACCATATATTTT	CASSLAARTGAGNTIYF
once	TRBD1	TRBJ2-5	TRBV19	TGTGCCAGTAGTATTGGGTTGGGTAGGGGGCTTGAGACCCAGTACTTC	CASSIGLGRGLETQYF
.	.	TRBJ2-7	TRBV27	TGTGCCAGCAGTTTATCGACTCCAGGGGGGGTATTGGTGCAGTACTTC	CASSLSTPGGVLVQYF
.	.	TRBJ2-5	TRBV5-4	TGTGCCAGCAGTTTCCGGGACATTCAAGAGACCCAGTACTTC	CASSFRDIQETQYF
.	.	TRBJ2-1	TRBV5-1	TGCGCCAGCAAGGTAGCCGGGTCCGATGAGCAGTTCTTC	CASKVAGSDEQFF
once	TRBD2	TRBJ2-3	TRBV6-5	TGTGCCAGCAGTTATAGCGGGAGCGTCCAGTTAACGCAGTATTTT	CASSYSGSVQLTQYF
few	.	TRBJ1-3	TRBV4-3	TGCGCCAGCAGCCCCGGGACATACGGAAACACCATATATTTT	CASSPGTYGNTIYF
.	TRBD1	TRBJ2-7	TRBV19	TGTGCCAGTAGTATTCAGGGGGCCTACGAGCAGTACTTC	CASSIQGAYEQYF
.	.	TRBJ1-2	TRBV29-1	TGCAGCGTCGACGGGACGGGCTATGGCTACACCTTC	CSVDGTGYGYTF
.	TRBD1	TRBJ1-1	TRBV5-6	TGTGCCAGCAGCGGACAGGGGGCAGGGACTGAAGCTTTCTTT	CASSGQGAGTEAFF
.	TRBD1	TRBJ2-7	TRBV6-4	TGTGCCAGCAGTTCCCCCCGGGACAGGGCCAAGCAGTACTTC	CASSSPRDRAKQYF
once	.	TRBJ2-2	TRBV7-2	TGTGCCAGCAGCTTTCTCACCGGGGAGCTGTTTTTT	CASSFLTGELFF
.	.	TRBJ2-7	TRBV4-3	TGCGCCAGCAGCCAAGATTGGGTTGGTTACGAGCAGTACTTC	CASSQDWVGYEQYF
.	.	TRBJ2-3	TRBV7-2	TGTGCCAGCAGCTTAGCAATCGAAAACACAGATACGCAGTATTTT	CASSLAIENTDTQYF
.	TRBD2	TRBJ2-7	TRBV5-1	TGCGCCAGCAGCTTGGGAGCGGGGGCAAGCTCCTACGAGCAGTACTTC	CASSLGAGASSYEQYF
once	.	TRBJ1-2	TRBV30	TGTGCCTGGAGTGTACGAGGAGGGGGTGGCTACACCTTC	CAWSVRGGGGYTF
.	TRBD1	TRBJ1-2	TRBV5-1	TGCGCCAGCAGCCTTACCCGGGACAGGGGGCTGCGGTATGGCTACACCTTC	CASSLTRDRGLRYGYTF
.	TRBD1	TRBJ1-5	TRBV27	TGTGCCAGCAGTTCGAGAGGACGGGACAGTGTTTTCCATCAGCCCCAGCATTTT	CASSSRGRDSVFHQPQHF
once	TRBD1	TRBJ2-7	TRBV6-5	TGTGCCAGCGGGAGGGACAGGGGCTACGAGCAGTACTTC	CASGRDRGYEQYF
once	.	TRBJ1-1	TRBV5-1	TGCGCCAGCAGCTTCTCGTCGTACACTGAAGCTTTCTTT	CASSFSSYTEAFF
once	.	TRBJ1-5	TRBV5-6	TGTGCCAGCAGCTTGGGGACACAAAGGGTCGATCAGCCCCAGCATTTT	CASSLGTQRVDQPQHF
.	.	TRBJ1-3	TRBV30	TGTGCCTGGGGGGGCAAGGGGAAGAGCTCTGGAAACACCATATATTTT	CAWGGKGKSSGNTIYF
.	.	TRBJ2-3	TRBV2	TGTGCCAGCAGCTCCCGACTAGTCGCGCAGTATTTT	CASSSRLVAQYF
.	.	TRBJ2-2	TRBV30	TGTGCCTGGAGTCGGGTGGCGACCGGGGAGCTGTTTTTT	CAWSRVATGELFF
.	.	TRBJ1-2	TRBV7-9	TGTGCCAGCAGCTTTTCCACGGGAATCTATGGCTACACCTTC	CASSFSTGIYGYTF
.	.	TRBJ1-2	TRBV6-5	TGTGCCAGCAGTCTCGAGCCTGTCGATGGCTACACCTTC	CASSLEPVDGYTF
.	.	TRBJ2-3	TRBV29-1	TGCAGCGTGACAACTAGCACAGATACGCAGTATTTT	CSVTTSTDTQYF